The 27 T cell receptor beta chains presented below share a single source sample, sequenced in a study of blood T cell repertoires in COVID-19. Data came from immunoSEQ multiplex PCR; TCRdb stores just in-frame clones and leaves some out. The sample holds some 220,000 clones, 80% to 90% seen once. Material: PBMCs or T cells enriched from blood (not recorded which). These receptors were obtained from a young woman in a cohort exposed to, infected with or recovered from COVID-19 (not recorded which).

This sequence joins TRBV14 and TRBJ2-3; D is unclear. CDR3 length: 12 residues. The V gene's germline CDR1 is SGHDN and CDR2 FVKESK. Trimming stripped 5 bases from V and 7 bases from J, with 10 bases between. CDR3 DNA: TGTGCCAGCAGCTATCAGAAGTATACGCAGTATTTT. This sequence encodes CASSYQKYTQYF.

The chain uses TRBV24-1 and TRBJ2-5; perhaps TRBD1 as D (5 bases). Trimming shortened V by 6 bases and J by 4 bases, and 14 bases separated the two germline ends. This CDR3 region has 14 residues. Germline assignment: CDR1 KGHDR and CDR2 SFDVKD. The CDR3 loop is CATSTGVRGETQYF. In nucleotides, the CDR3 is TGTGCCACCAGTACAGGAGTGCGTGGAGAGACCCAGTACTTC.

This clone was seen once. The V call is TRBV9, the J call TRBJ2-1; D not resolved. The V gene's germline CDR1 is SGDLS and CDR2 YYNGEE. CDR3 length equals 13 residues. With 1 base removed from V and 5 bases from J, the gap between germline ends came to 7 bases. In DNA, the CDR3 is TGTGCCAGCAGCGTAACAGCCCACAATGAGCAGTTCTTC. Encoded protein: CASSVTAHNEQFF.

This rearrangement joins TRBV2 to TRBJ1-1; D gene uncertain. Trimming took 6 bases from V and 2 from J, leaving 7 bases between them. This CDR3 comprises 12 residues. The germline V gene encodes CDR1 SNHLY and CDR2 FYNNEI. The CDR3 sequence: CASRYTNTEAFF. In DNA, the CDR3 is TGTGCCAGCAGGTACACCAACACTGAAGCTTTCTTT.

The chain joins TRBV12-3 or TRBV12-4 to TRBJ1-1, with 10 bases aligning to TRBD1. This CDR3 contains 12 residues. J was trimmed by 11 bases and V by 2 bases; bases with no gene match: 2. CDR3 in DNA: TGTGCCAGCAGTTTAAGGGGACAGGGGGCTTTCTTT. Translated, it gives CASSLRGQGAFF.

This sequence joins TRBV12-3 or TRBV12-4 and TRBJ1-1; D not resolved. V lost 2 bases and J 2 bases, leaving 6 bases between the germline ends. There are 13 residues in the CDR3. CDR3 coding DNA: TGTGCCAGCAGTTTACGGACTAACACTGAAGCTTTCTTT. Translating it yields CASSLRTNTEAFF.

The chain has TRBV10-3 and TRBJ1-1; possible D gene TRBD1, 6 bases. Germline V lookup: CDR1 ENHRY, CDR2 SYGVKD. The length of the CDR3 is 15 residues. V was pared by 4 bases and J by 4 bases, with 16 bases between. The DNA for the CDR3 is TGTGCCATCAGTGTAGAGGCAGGGGTGGGCACTGAAGCTTTCTTT. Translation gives CAISVEAGVGTEAFF.

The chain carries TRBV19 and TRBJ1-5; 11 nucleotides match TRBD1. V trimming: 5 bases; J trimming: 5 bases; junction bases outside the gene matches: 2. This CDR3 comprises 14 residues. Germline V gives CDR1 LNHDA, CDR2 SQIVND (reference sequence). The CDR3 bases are TGTGCCAGTAGTGGACAGGGGGCTTATCAGCCCCAGCATTTT. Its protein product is CASSGQGAYQPQHF. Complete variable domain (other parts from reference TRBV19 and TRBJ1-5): DGGITQSPKYLFRKEGQNVTLSCEQNLNHDAMYWYRQDPGQGLRLIYYSQIVNDFQKGDIAEGYSVSREKKESFPLTVTSAQKNPTAFYLCASSGQGAYQPQHFGDGTRLSIL.

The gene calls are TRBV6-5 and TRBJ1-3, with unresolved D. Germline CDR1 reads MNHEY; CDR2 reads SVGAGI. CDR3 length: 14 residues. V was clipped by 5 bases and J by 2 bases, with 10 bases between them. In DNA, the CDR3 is TGTGCCAGCAGTACGGCGGCGGCTGGAAACACCATATATTTT. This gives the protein CASSTAAAGNTIYF.

The CDR3 protein is CASSESREAFF. In DNA, the CDR3 is TGCGCCAGCAGTGAGTCCCGTGAAGCTTTCTTT. The chain employs TRBV10-2 and TRBJ1-1; D unresolved. This CDR3 spans 11 amino acids. Germline-derived CDR1 and CDR2 are WSHSY and SAAADI. V was cut by 0 bases and J by 7 bases, with 3 bases left in between.

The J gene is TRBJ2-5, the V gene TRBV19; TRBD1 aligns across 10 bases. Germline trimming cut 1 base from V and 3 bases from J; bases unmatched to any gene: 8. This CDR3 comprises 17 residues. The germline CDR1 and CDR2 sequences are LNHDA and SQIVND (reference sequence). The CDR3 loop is CASSIATGTGAEETQYF. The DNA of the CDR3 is TGTGCCAGTAGTATAGCGACAGGGACAGGGGCCGAAGAGACCCAGTACTTC.

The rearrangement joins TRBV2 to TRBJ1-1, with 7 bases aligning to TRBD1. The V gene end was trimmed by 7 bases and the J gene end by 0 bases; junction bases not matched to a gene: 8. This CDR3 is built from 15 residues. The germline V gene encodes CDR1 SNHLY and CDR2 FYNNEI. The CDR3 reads CASIGDRAMNTEAFF. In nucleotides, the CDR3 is TGTGCCAGCATAGGAGACAGGGCTATGAACACTGAAGCTTTCTTT.

In nucleotides, the CDR3 is TGTGCCAGCAGTGGGACAGTGAACACTGAAGCTTTCTTT. Its translation: CASSGTVNTEAFF. This chain connects TRBV2 to TRBJ1-1; D may be TRBD1 (6 bases). Germline CDR1 is SNHLY and CDR2 is FYNNEI. V lost 4 bases and J lost 0, with 6 bases in between. CDR3 length: 13 residues.

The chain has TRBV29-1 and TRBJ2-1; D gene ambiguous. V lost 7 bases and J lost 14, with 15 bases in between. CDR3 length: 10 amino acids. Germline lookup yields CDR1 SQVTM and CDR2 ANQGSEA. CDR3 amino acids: CSAETGPEFF. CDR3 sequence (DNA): TGCAGCGCCGAGACGGGTCCGGAGTTCTTC.

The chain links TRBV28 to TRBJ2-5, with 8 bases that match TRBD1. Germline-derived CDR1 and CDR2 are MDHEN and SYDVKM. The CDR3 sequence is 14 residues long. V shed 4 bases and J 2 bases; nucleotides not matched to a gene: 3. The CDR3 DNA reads TGTGCCAGCAGTTCTAACAGGGGGCAAGAGACCCAGTACTTC. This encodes CASSSNRGQETQYF. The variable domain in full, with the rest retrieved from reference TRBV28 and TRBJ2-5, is DVKVTQSSRYLVKRTGEKVFLECVQDMDHENMFWYRQDPGLGLRLIYFSYDVKMKEKGDIPEGYSVSREKKERFSLILESASTNQTSMYLCASSSNRGQETQYFGPGTRLLVL.

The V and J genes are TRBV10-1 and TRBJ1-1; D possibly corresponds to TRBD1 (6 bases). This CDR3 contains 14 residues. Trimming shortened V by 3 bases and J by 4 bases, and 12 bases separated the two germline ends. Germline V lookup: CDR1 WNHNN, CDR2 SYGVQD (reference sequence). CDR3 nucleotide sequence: TGCGCCAGCAGTGATGGGGGCTCTGGCACTGAAGCTTTCTTT. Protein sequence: CASSDGGSGTEAFF.

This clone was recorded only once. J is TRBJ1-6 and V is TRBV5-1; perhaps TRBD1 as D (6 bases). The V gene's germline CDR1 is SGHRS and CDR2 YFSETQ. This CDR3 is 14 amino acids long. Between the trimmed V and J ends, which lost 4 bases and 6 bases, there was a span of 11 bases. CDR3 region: CASSPGTLNSPLHF. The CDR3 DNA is TGCGCCAGCAGCCCGGGGACACTTAATTCACCCCTCCACTTT.

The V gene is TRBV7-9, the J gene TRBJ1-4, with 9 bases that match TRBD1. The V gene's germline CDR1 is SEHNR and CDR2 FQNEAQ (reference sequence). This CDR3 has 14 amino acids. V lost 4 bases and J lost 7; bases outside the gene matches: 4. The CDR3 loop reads CASSYRGLGEKLFF. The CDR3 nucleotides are TGTGCCAGCAGCTACAGGGGGCTCGGTGAAAAACTGTTTTTT.

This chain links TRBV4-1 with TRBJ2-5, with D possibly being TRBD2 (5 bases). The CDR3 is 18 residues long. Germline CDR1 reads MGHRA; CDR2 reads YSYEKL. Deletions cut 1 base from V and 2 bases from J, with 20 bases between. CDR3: CASSQGEWRGNGQETQYF. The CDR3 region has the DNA TGCGCCAGCAGCCAAGGAGAATGGAGAGGGAATGGGCAAGAGACCCAGTACTTC.

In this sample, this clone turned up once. CDR3 region: CASSQLFYVPGTSESPYNEQFF. The CDR3 region has the DNA TGTGCCAGCAGCCAACTTTTTTACGTGCCCGGGACTAGCGAGAGTCCCTACAATGAGCAGTTCTTC. The V call is TRBV14, the J call TRBJ2-1, with 10 bases aligning to TRBD2. CDR1 is SGHDN and CDR2 is FVKESK in the germline V gene. V lost 2 bases and J lost 2; bases outside the gene matches: 21. This CDR3 has 22 amino acids. Based on the CDR3 plus reference TRBV14 and TRBJ2-1, the full variable domain is EAGVTQFPSHSVIEKGQTVTLRCDPISGHDNLYWYRRVMGKEIKFLLHFVKESKQDESGMPNNRFLAERTGGTYSTLKVQPAELEDSGVYFCASSQLFYVPGTSESPYNEQFFGPGTRLTVL.

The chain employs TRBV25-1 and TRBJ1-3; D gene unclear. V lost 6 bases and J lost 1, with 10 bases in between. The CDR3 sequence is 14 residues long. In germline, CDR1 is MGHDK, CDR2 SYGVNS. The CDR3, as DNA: TGTGCCAGCAGCACGGTGAGGTCTGGAAACACCATATATTTT. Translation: CASSTVRSGNTIYF. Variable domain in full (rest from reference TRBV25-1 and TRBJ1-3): EADIYQTPRYLVIGTGKKITLECSQTMGHDKMYWYQQDPGMELHLIHYSYGVNSTEKGDLSSESTVSRIRTEHFPLTLESARPSHTSQYLCASSTVRSGNTIYFGEGSWLTVV.

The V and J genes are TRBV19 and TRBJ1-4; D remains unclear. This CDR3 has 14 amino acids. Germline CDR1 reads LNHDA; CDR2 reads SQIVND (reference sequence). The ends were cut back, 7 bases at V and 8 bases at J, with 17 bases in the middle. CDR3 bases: TGTGCCAGTATGCAGGTCGGAGGTGACGAAAAACTGTTTTTT. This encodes CASMQVGGDEKLFF.

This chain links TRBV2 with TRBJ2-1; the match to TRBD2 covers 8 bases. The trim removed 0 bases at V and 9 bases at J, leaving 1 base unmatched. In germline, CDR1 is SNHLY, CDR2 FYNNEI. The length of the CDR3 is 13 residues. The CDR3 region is CASSEAREAEQFF. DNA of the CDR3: TGTGCCAGCAGTGAAGCGCGGGAGGCTGAGCAGTTCTTC.

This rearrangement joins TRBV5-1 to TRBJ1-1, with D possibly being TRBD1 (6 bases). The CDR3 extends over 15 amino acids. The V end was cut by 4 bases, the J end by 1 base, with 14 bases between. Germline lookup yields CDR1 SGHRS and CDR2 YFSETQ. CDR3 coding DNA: TGCGCCAGCAGCCAGATGGTACAGGGGAACACTGAAGCTTTCTTT. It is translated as CASSQMVQGNTEAFF.

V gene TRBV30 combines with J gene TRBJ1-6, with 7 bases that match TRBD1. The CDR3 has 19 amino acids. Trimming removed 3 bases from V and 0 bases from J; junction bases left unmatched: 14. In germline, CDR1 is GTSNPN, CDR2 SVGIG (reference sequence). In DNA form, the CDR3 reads TGTGCCTGGAGACAGGGGAGGACCTACACGAGCTCCTATAATTCACCCCTCCACTTT. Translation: CAWRQGRTYTSSYNSPLHF.

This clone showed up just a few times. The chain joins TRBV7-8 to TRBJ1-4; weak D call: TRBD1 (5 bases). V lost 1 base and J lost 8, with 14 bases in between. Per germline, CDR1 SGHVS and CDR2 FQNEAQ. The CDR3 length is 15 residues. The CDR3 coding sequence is TGTGCCAGCAGCTTAGAATACAGGTCTTGGGAAAAACTGTTTTTT. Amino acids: CASSLEYRSWEKLFF.

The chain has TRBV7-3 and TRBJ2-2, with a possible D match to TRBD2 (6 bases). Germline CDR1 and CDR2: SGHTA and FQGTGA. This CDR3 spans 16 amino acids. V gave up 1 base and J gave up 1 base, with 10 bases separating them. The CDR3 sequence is CASSLNTGVNTGELFF. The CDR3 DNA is TGTGCCAGCAGCTTAAATACGGGAGTGAACACCGGGGAGCTGTTTTTT. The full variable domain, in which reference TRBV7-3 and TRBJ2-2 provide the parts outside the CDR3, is GAGVSQTPSNKVTEKGKYVELRCDPISGHTALYWYRQSLGQGPEFLIYFQGTGAADDSGLPNDRFFAVRPEGSVSTLKIQRTERGDSAVYLCASSLNTGVNTGELFFGEGSRLTVL.